Listed here is a single T cell receptor beta chain. This clonotype has a handful of counts. Its antigen is currently not known. Base-call qualities are not available, and no considerably larger clone is one nucleotide away. Library method: PCR. TCRdb names Illumina HiSeq 2500 as the instrument used. TCR library preparation used molecular barcoding, with unique molecular identifiers applied to normalize quantification of the TCRbeta repertoire. TCRdb redid the processing of the public reads, applying fastp at Q25 and MiXCR, and retained in-frame beta chains. Identical CDR3 protein sequences are pooled into one entry, listed with their most common genes and DNA. The sample contains approximately 230,000 distinct CDR3 sequences, about 24% of them found a single time. About 5% of the sample is held by the ten biggest clonotypes. The treatment or condition label, read with the paper, signifies: allogeneic hematopoietic cell transplantation with graft depleted of TCRalphabeta T cells and CD19 B cells. TCRalphabeta/CD19-depleted allogeneic hematopoietic cell grafts were given to the transplant recipients, all of whom were children.

V sheds 2 bases and J sheds 4 bases, leaving 11 bases between their ends. From the cysteine through the phenylalanine, the CDR3 covers 15 amino acids. The read is trimmed to its CDR3 DNA, 45 bases read in frame from base 1. The germline V gene sets CDR1 to KGHDR and CDR2 to SFDVKD. The source of the sample is a study of T-cell reconstitution after alpha-beta-depleted transplantation in children (TCRdb year 2016). Turning to the overall study: T-cell immune reconstitution after TCRalphabeta/CD19-depleted allogeneic hematopoietic cell transplantation in children was quantitatively tracked in the study by means of TCR repertoire profiling. Results the study describes overall, beyond this receptor: The apparently early recovery of alphabetaT-cell counts about two months after transplant reportedly depended on only several hundred rapidly expanded clones that came from non-depleted graft cells. In some patients, high TCRbeta diversity at day 60 was attributed to recipient T cells and intrathymic progenitors that had survived conditioning. Over the following months the frequencies of hyperexpanded clones went down, and after one year T-cell counts and TCRbeta diversity were mostly credited to newly produced T cells.

The sample in question was PBMCs, mostly from graft donor cells, obtained 360 days after TCRalphabeta/CD19-depleted stem cell transplant. The V and J segments used are TRBV24-1 and TRBJ1-3; TRBD1 is a possible D gene, resting on 6 matching bases. The TCR sequence derives from a female patient aged 2-15 years who had a stem cell transplant for congenital amegakaryocytic thrombocytopenia, so the T cells may come from the graft donor. The nucleotide sequence reads TGTGCCACCAGTGATTCGCGGGACATAGGAAACACCATATATTTT. This sequence encodes CATSDSRDIGNTIYF.